The 8 T cell receptor beta chains in this list originate from one sample, sequenced in a study of neurological immune-mediated disorders. Time point of the sample: technical triplicate 3. TCRdb recomputed calls from the 5' RACE reads with MiXCR, one row per CDR3 protein. The sample shows about 44,000 distinct CDR3 sequences, approximately 21% of them seen only once. Sequencing was done on a sample of PBMCs. The receptors stem from a man in his 60s with HTLV-1-associated myelopathy (HAM/TSP).

This clonotype was picked up many times. The rearrangement joins TRBV7-8 to TRBJ1-1; D may be TRBD1 (6 bases). Trimming pared 1 base from V and 4 bases from J, leaving 19 bases between. Germline V gene lookup returns CDR1 SGHVS and CDR2 FQNEAQ. The length of the CDR3 is 17 residues. In nucleotides, the CDR3 is TGTGCCAGCAGCTTAGGGATCGTCGGCAGGGGAGGCACTGAAGCTTTCTTT. As protein: CASSLGIVGRGGTEAFF. Complete variable domain (other parts from reference TRBV7-8 and TRBJ1-1): GAGVSQSPRYKVAKRGQDVALRCDPISGHVSLFWYQQALGQGPEFLTYFQNEAQLDKSGLPSDRFFAERPEGSVSTLKIQRTQQEDSAVYLCASSLGIVGRGGTEAFFGQGTRLTVV.

This chain links TRBV5-1 with TRBJ2-5, with TRBD2 matching over 7 bases. This CDR3 spans 16 amino acids. From germline, CDR1 is SGHRS and CDR2 YFSETQ. V shed 0 bases, J shed 5 bases, and the junction held 10 bases outside the gene matches. CDR3 in DNA: TGCGCCAGCAGCTTGGAACCGGCGGGAGCGGGGGAGACCCAGTACTTC. Amino acids: CASSLEPAGAGETQYF.

This clonotype occurred many times. The V and J genes are TRBV5-6 and TRBJ1-2; D is unresolved. The CDR3 has 14 residues. The ends were cut back, 0 bases at V and 7 bases at J, with 13 bases in the middle. Germline values: CDR1 SGHDT, CDR2 YYEEEE. The CDR3 region is CASSLGSRSAGYTF. In nucleotides, the CDR3 is TGTGCCAGCAGCTTGGGATCAAGATCAGCTGGCTACACCTTC.

The sample holds many counts of this clonotype. At one end the junction does not follow the germline gene, possibly because of a read error. The CDR3 is CASTLGGGTYGYTF. CDR3 DNA sequence: TGCGCCAGCACCTTGGGCGGGGGCACCTATGGCTACACCTTC. V gene TRBV5-1 combines with J gene TRBJ1-2; tentative D call: TRBD1 (6 bases). The CDR3 has 14 amino acids. The V gene's germline CDR1 is SGHRS and CDR2 YFSETQ.

This clonotype was counted many times. V usage is TRBV5-1 and J usage is TRBJ2-1, with 12 nucleotides matching TRBD2. CDR1 SGHRS and CDR2 YFSETQ come from the germline V gene. Unmatched junction bases numbered 4, after V lost 4 bases and J lost 2 bases. CDR3 size: 16 residues. The CDR3 loop reads CASSPLAGGPYNEQFF. CDR3 in DNA: TGCGCCAGCAGCCCCCTAGCGGGAGGGCCCTACAATGAGCAGTTCTTC.

V is TRBV19 and J is TRBJ1-5; TRBD1 agrees at 9 bases. The CDR3 is 15 residues long. CDR1 and CDR2 from the germline V gene are LNHDA and SQIVND (reference sequence). Unmatched junction bases numbered 14, after V lost 6 bases and J lost 11 bases. CDR3 nucleotide sequence: TGTGCCAGTAGAGCTGACCCGGGACAGGGTATAGCCCAGCATTTT. As protein: CASRADPGQGIAQHF.

There are many counts of this clonotype. The J gene is TRBJ2-1, the V gene TRBV7-6, with 11 bases lining up with TRBD2. Germline V lookup: CDR1 SGHVS, CDR2 FNYEAQ. The junction had 13 bases not matched to a gene; V was cut back by 5 bases and J by 4 bases. The CDR3 contains 18 residues. CDR3 in amino acids: CASSRLMPGLAEYNEQFF. CDR3 bases: TGTGCCAGCAGCAGACTGATGCCGGGACTAGCGGAGTACAATGAGCAGTTCTTC. Variable domain in full (rest from reference TRBV7-6 and TRBJ2-1): GAGVSQSPRYKVTKRGQDVALRCDPISGHVSLYWYRQALGQGPEFLTYFNYEAQQDKSGLPNDRFSAERPEGSISTLTIQRTEQRDSAMYRCASSRLMPGLAEYNEQFFGPGTRLTVL.

This clonotype was observed at least ten times. V is TRBV15 and J is TRBJ2-1; D call uncertain. The CDR3 runs 14 residues. Germline V CDR1 and CDR2: LNHNV, YYDKDF (reference sequence). With 6 bases removed from V and 5 bases from J, the gap between germline ends came to 14 bases. CDR3 loop: CATSVQRENNEQFF. For the CDR3, the DNA is TGTGCCACCAGTGTCCAGCGTGAAAACAATGAGCAGTTCTTC. Full variable domain (rest looked up from reference TRBV15 and TRBJ2-1): DAMVIQNPRYQVTQFGKPVTLSCSQTLNHNVMYWYQQKSSQAPKLLFHYYDKDFNNEADTPDNFQSRRPNTSFCFLDIRSPGLGDTAMYLCATSVQRENNEQFFGPGTRLTVL.